The rows below give T cell receptor beta chains drawn from one sample of a study of blood T cell repertoires in COVID-19. Assay used: immunoSEQ multiplex PCR; TCRdb lists only in-frame clones, some missing. The table lists about 140,000 clones, about 90% of them singletons. The sample consisted of peripheral blood. These receptors were obtained from a woman at least 80 years old with acute or convalescent COVID-19. CDR3s include the opening cysteine and the closing phenylalanine or tryptophan. D genes are given only for firm matches. Some rows mark clone size as missing; the rest say once, few, many or name a class of expanded clone.

TRBV2	TRBJ1-5	NA	NA	CASKKGLSRDKSQHF	TGTGCCAGCAAGAAGGGCCTTAGCCGGGACAAGTCCCAGCATTTT
TRBV2	TRBJ1-5	TRBD1	NA	CASSADRGNQPQHF	TGTGCCAGCAGTGCGGACAGGGGGAATCAGCCCCAGCATTTT
TRBV6-5	TRBJ1-2	NA	NA	CASSRDGNYGYTF	TGTGCCAGCAGCCGGGATGGGAACTATGGCTACACCTTC
TRBV9	TRBJ1-2	NA	NA	CASSAWSGYGYTF	TGTGCCAGCAGCGCCTGGTCGGGCTATGGCTACACCTTC
TRBV19	TRBJ1-1	NA	NA	CASSRRQENTEAFF	TGTGCCAGTAGTAGACGACAAGAGAACACTGAAGCTTTCTTT
TRBV9	TRBJ1-6	NA	NA	CASSVGQQRSYNSPLHF	TGTGCCAGCAGCGTAGGCCAGCAGCGGAGCTATAATTCACCCCTCCACTTT
TRBV7-9	TRBJ1-1	TRBD1	NA	CASSTRGGQVNTEAFF	TGTGCCAGCAGCACCCGAGGGGGACAGGTGAACACTGAAGCTTTCTTT
TRBV2	TRBJ2-7	TRBD2	NA	CASSAWTSGGDEQYF	TGTGCCAGCAGTGCTTGGACTAGCGGGGGGGACGAGCAGTACTTC
TRBV5-5	TRBJ2-2	NA	NA	CASSRAGTGELFF	TGTGCCAGCAGCCGCGCGGGCACCGGGGAGCTGTTTTTT
TRBV5-1	TRBJ1-6	TRBD1	NA	CASSLEGAVLTSPLHF	TGCGCCAGCAGCTTGGAGGGGGCTGTCCTAACTTCACCCCTCCACTTT
TRBV5-1	TRBJ2-1	NA	NA	CASGTSTNSYNEQFF	TGCGCCAGCGGAACTAGCACAAACTCCTACAATGAGCAGTTCTTC
TRBV2	TRBJ1-2	TRBD1	NA	CASSPGQKYGYTF	TGTGCCAGCAGTCCGGGACAGAAATATGGCTACACCTTC
TRBV5-6	TRBJ1-2	NA	few	CASSQFLRQAYGYTF	TGTGCCAGCAGCCAATTCCTTAGACAGGCCTATGGCTACACCTTC
TRBV5-1	TRBJ1-1	TRBD1	NA	CASTQTGNSAEAFF	TGCGCCAGCACCCAGACAGGGAATAGCGCTGAAGCTTTCTTT
TRBV19	TRBJ2-5	TRBD2	once	CASRPGLVGTQYF	TGTGCCAGTAGACCGGGACTAGTCGGGACCCAGTACTTC
TRBV7-9	TRBJ1-3	NA	NA	CASSLNSPGNTIYF	TGTGCCAGCAGCTTGAACAGTCCTGGAAACACCATATATTTT
TRBV19	TRBJ1-2	NA	NA	CASSISLVGQLPGYTF	TGTGCCAGTAGCATCTCGCTTGTTGGGCAGCTCCCTGGCTACACCTTC
TRBV5-1	TRBJ2-2	TRBD2	NA	CASSPTIGGATGELFF	TGCGCCAGCAGCCCCACTATCGGGGGGGCCACCGGGGAGCTGTTTTTT
TRBV7-8	TRBJ1-5	TRBD1	NA	CASSTRTGASQPQHF	TGTGCCAGCAGCACTAGGACAGGGGCGTCGCAGCCCCAGCATTTT
TRBV5-4	TRBJ1-2	NA	NA	CASSWTANYGYTF	TGTGCCAGCAGCTGGACAGCTAACTATGGCTACACCTTC
TRBV19	TRBJ1-5	TRBD1	NA	CASSPLDRGRGQPQHF	TGTGCCAGTAGTCCTCTCGACAGGGGGAGAGGGCAGCCCCAGCATTTT
TRBV2	TRBJ1-5	NA	NA	CASSPGTFNQPQHF	TGTGCCAGCAGCCCCGGGACATTTAATCAGCCCCAGCATTTT
TRBV19	TRBJ1-5	NA	NA	CASSIRGSAGQPQHF	TGTGCCAGTAGTATTCGTGGGTCCGCGGGGCAGCCCCAGCATTTT
TRBV5-1	TRBJ1-4	TRBD1	once	CASSPATGEREKLFF	TGCGCCAGCAGCCCAGCGACAGGGGAAAGGGAAAAACTGTTTTTT
TRBV19	TRBJ2-1	NA	NA	CASTTGRDTGYNEQFF	TGTGCCAGTACCACCGGCCGGGACACCGGCTACAATGAGCAGTTCTTC
TRBV5-1	TRBJ1-1	NA	NA	CASSLTVNTEAFF	TGCGCCAGCAGCTTGACGGTTAACACTGAAGCTTTCTTT
TRBV19	TRBJ2-1	NA	NA	CASSTAGADEQFF	TGTGCCAGTAGTACCGCAGGGGCGGATGAGCAGTTCTTC